This T cell receptor beta chain emerged from a study of blood T cell repertoires in COVID-19. Overall study: Acute and convalescent COVID-19 samples came from the United States, Italy and Spain.

The repertoire was sequenced with immunoSEQ multiplex PCR; TCRdb's copy has only in-frame clones and lacks some. The data show about 400,000 clones, about nine tenths seen once. Specimen: PBMCs or T cells enriched from blood (not recorded which). The clonotype originates from a woman between 25 and 40 years old who had recovered from COVID-19.

The CDR3 DNA reads as TGTGCCAGCTGCTGTTCACAGGACTCTGGGGCCAACGTCCTGACTTTC. Amino acids: CASCCSQDSGANVLTF. This chain links TRBV11-3 with TRBJ2-6; D might be TRBD1 (5 bases). The CDR3 contains 16 residues. Trimming pared 8 bases from V and 0 bases from J, leaving 14 bases between. Germline lookup yields CDR1 SGHNT and CDR2 YENEEA.